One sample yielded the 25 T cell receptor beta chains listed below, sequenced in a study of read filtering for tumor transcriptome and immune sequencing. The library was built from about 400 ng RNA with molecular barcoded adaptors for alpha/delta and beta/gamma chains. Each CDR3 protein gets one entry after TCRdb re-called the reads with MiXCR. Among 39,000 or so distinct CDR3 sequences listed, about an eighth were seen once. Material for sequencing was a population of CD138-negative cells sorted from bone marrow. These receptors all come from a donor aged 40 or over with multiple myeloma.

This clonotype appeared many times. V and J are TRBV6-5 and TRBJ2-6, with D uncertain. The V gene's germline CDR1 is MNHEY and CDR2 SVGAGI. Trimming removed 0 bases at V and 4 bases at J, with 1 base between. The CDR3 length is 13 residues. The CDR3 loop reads CASSYSGANVLTF. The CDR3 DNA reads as TGTGCCAGCAGTTACTCGGGGGCCAACGTCCTGACTTTC.

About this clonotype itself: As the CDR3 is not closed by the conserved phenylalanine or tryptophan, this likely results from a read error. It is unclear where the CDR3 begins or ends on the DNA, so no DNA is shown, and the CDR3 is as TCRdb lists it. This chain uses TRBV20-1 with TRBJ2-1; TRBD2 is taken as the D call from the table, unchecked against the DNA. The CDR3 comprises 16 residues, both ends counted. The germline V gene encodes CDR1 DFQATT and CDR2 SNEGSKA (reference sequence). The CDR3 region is CSASYPLAGGRNEQIY.

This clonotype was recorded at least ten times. In DNA, the CDR3 is TGTGCCAGCTCTCCTTCTAATGAGCAGTTCTTC. Its translation: CASSPSNEQFF. The V gene is TRBV7-2, the J gene TRBJ2-1; D gene unclear. With 8 bases removed from V and 7 bases from J, the gap between germline ends came to 9 bases. The germline V gene has CDR1 SGHTA and CDR2 FQGNSA. The CDR3 is 11 amino acids.

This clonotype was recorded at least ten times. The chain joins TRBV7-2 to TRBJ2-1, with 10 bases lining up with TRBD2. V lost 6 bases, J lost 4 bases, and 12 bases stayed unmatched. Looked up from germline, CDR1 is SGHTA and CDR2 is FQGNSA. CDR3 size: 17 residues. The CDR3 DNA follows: TGTGCCAGCAGTTGGACTAGCGGAGAGGGGTTTTACAATGAGCAGTTCTTC. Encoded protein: CASSWTSGEGFYNEQFF.

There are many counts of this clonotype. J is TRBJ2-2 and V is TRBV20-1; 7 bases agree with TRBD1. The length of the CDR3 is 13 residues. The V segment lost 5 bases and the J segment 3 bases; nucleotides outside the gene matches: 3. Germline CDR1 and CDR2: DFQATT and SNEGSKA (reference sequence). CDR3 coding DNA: TGCAGTGCTGTAACAGGGGACACCGGGGAGCTGTTTTTT. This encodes CSAVTGDTGELFF.

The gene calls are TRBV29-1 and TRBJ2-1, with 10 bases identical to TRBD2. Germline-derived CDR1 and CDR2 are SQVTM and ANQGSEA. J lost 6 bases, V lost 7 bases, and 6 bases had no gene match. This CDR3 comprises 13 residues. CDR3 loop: CSASSGSRNEQFF. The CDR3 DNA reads TGCAGCGCCTCTAGCGGGAGTCGCAATGAGCAGTTCTTC.

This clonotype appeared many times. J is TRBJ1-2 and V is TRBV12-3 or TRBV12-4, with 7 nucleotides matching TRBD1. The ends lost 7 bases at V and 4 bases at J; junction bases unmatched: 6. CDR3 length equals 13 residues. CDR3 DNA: TGTGCCAGCAACACGGGACAGCTCTATGGCTACACCTTC. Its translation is CASNTGQLYGYTF.

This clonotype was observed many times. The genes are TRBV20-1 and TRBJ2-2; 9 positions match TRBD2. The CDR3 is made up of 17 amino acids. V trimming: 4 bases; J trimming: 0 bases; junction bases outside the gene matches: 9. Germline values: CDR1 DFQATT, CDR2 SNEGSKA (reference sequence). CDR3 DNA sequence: TGCAGTGCTACCCAGGGTCTAGCGGGGCCGAACACCGGGGAGCTGTTTTTT. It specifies CSATQGLAGPNTGELFF.

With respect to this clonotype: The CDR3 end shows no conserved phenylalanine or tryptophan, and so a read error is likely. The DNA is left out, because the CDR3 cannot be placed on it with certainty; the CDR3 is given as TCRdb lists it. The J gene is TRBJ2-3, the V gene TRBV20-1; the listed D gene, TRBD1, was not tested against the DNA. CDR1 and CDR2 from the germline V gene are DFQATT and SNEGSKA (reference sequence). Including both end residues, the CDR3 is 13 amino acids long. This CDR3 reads CSAPVGVPDTQYS.

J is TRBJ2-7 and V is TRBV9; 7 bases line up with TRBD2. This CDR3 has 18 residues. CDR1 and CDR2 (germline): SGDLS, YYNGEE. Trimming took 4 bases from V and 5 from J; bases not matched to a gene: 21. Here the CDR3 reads CASSTSAEVAWPPNEQYF. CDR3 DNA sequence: TGTGCCAGCAGCACTAGCGCGGAGGTGGCATGGCCGCCGAACGAGCAGTACTTC. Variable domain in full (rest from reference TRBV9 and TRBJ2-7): DSGVTQTPKHLITATGQRVTLRCSPRSGDLSVYWYQQSLDQGLQFLIQYYNGEERAKGNILERFSAQQFPDLHSELNLSSLELGDSALYFCASSTSAEVAWPPNEQYFGPGTRLTVT.

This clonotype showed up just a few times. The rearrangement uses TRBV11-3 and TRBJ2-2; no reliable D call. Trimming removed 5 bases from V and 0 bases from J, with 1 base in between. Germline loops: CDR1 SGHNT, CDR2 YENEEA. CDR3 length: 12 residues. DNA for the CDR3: TGTGCCAGCAGCCCGAACACCGGGGAGCTGTTTTTT. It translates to CASSPNTGELFF. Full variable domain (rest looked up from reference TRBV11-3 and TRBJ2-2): EAGVVQSPRYKIIEKKQPVAFWCNPISGHNTLYWYLQNLGQGPELLIRYENEEAVDDSQLPKDRFSAERLKGVDSTLKIQPAELGDSAVYLCASSPNTGELFFGEGSRLTVL.

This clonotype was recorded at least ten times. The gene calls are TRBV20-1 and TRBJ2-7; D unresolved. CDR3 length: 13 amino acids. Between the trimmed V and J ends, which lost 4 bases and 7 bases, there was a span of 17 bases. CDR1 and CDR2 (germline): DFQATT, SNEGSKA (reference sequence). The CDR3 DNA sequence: TGCAGTGCTATCCCTCCGGGCAGCCCTGAGCAGTACTTC. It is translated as CSAIPPGSPEQYF.

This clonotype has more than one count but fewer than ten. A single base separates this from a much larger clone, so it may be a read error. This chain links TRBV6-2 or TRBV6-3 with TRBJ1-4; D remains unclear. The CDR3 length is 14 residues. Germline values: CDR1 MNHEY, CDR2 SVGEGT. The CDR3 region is CASRPGGGNERLFF. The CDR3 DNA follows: TGTGCCAGCAGACCAGGAGGCGGTAATGAAAGACTGTTTTTT.

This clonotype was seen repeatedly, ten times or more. The CDR3 sequence: CSVHTAGSETQYF. The CDR3 DNA reads as TGCAGCGTTCACACAGCTGGGTCAGAGACCCAGTACTTC. The chain recombines TRBV29-1 with TRBJ2-5; D gene ambiguous. Germline lookup yields CDR1 SQVTM and CDR2 ANQGSEA. Trimming shortened V by 5 bases and J by 4 bases, and 14 bases separated the two germline ends. The CDR3 has 13 residues. The full variable domain, rest sourced from reference TRBV29-1 and TRBJ2-5, is SAVISQKPSRDICQRGTSLTIQCQVDSQVTMMFWYRQQPGQSLTLIATANQGSEATYESGFVIDKFPISRPNLTFSTLTVSNMSPEDSSIYLCSVHTAGSETQYFGPGTRLLVL.

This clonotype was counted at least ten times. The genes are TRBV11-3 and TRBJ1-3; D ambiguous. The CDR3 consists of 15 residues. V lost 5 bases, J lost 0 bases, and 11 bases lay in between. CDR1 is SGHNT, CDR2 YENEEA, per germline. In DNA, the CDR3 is TGTGCCAGCAGCCTACCGAGAAGCTCTGGAAACACCATATATTTT. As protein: CASSLPRSSGNTIYF.

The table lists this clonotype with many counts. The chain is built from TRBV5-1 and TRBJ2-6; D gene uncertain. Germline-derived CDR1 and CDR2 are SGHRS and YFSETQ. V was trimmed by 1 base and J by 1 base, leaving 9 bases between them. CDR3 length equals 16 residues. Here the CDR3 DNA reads TGCGCCAGCAGCTTGCCGACGGGTTCTGGGGCCAACGTCCTGACTTTC. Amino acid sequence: CASSLPTGSGANVLTF.

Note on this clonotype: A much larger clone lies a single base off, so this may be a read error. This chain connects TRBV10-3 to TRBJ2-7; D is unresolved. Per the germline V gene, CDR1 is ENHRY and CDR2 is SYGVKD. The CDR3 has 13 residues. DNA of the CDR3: TGTGCCATCAGTGATCAGTTTAACTACCAGCAGTACTTC. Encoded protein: CAISDQFNYQQYF.

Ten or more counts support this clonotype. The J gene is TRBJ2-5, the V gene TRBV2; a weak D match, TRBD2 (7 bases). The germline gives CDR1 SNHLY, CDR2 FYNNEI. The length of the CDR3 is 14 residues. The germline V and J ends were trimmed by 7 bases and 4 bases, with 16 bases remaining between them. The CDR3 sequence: CASTRLRGGETQYF. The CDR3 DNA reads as TGTGCCAGCACTAGGTTGAGGGGGGGAGAGACCCAGTACTTC.

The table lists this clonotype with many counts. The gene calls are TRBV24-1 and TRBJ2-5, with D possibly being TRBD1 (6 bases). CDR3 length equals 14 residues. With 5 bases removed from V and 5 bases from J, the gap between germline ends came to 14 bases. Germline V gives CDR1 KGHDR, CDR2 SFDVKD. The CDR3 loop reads CATSGTGRGETQYF. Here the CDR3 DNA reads TGTGCCACCAGTGGTACAGGGCGAGGGGAGACCCAGTACTTC.

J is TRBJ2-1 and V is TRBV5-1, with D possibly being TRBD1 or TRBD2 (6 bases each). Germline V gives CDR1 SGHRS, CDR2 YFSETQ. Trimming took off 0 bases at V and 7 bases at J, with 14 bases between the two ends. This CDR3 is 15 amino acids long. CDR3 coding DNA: TGCGCCAGCAGCTTGGGTCCGGGGGCCTTTAATGAGCAGTTCTTC. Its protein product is CASSLGPGAFNEQFF.

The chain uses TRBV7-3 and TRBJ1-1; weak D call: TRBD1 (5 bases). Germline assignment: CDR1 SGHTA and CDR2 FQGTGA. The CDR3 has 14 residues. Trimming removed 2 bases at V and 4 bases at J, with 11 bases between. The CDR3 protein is CASSLGGSGTEAFF. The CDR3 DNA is TGTGCCAGCAGCTTAGGGGGGTCCGGCACTGAAGCTTTCTTT.

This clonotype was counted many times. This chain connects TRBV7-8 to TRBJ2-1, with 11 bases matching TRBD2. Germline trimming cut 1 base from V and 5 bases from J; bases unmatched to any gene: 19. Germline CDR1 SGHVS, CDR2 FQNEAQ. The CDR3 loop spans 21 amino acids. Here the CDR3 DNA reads TGTGCCAGCAGCTTAGTGGGAGGGACCCTTAGACTAGCGGGAAAGAACAATGAGCAGTTCTTC. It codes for CASSLVGGTLRLAGKNNEQFF. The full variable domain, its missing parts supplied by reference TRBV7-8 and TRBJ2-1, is GAGVSQSPRYKVAKRGQDVALRCDPISGHVSLFWYQQALGQGPEFLTYFQNEAQLDKSGLPSDRFFAERPEGSVSTLKIQRTQQEDSAVYLCASSLVGGTLRLAGKNNEQFFGPGTRLTVL.

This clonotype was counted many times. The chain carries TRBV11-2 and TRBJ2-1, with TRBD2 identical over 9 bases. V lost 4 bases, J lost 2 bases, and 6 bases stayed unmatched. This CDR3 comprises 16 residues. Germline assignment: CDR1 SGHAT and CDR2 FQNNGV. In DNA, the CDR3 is TGTGCCAGCAGCTCATTAGCGGGAGCTCCCTACAATGAGCAGTTCTTC. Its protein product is CASSSLAGAPYNEQFF.

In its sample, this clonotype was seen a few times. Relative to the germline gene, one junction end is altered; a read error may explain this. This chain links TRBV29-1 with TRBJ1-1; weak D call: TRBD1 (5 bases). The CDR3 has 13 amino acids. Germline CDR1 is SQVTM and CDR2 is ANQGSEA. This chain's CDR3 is CSVEDQGWTEAFF. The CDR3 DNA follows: TGCAGCGTTGAAGATCAGGGTTGGACTGAAGCCTTCTTT.

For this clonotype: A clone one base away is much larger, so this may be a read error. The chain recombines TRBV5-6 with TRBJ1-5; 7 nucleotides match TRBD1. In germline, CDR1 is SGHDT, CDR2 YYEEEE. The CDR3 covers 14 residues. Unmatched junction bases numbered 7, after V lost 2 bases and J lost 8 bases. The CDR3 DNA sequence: TGTGCCAGCAGCTTTCAGGGGGAAGGAAAGCCCCAGCATTTT. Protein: CASSFQGEGKPQHF.